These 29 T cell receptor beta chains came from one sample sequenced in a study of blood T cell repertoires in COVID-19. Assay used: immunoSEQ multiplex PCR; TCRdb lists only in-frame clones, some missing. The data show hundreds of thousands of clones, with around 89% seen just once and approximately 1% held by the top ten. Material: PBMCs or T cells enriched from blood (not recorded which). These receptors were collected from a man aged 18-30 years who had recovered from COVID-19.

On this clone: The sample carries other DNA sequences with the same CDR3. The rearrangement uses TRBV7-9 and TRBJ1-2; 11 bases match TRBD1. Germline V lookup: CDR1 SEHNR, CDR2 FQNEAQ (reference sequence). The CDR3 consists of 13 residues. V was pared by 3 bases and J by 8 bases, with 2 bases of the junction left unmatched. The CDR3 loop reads CASSLGQGGGYTF. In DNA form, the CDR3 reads TGTGCCAGCAGCTTGGGACAGGGGGGCGGCTACACCTTC.

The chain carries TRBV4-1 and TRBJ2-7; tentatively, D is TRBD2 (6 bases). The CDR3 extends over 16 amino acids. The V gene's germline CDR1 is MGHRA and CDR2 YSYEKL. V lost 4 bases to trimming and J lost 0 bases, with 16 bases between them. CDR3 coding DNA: TGCGCCAGCAGCCTCCAAATAGCGGCGAACTCCTACGAGCAGTACTTC. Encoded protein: CASSLQIAANSYEQYF.

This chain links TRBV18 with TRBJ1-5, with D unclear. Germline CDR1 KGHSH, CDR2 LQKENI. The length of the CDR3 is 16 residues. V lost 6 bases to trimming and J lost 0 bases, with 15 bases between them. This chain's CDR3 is CASSLGGYSSNQPQHF. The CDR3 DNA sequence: TGTGCCAGCTCTCTTGGAGGGTATAGTAGCAATCAGCCCCAGCATTTT.

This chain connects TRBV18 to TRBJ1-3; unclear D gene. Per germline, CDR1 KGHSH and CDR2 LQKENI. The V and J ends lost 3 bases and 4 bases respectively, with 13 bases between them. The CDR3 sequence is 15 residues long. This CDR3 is CASSPGGSRGNTIYF. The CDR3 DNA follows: TGTGCCAGCTCACCCGGAGGGAGCAGAGGAAACACCATATATTTT.

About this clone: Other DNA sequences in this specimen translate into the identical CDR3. The CDR3 region has the DNA TGTGCCAGCAGCTTGGAGGGCAACTATGGCTACACCTTC. It translates to CASSLEGNYGYTF. The chain carries TRBV7-9 and TRBJ1-2; D is unclear. The germline V gene encodes CDR1 SEHNR and CDR2 FQNEAQ (reference sequence). V lost 3 bases, J lost 2 bases, and 7 bases lay in between. The CDR3 has 13 residues.

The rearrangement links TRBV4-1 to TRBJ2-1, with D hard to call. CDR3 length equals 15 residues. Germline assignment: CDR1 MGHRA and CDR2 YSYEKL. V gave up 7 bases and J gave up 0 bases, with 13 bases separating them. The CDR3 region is CASNRLASSYNEQFF. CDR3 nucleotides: TGCGCCAGCAATCGTCTCGCGAGCTCCTACAATGAGCAGTTCTTC.

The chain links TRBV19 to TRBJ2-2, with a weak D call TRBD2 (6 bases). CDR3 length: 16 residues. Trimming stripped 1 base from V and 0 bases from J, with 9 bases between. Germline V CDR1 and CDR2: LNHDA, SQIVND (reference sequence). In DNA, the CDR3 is TGTGCCAGTAGTATAGGGGGGACTGCGAACACCGGGGAGCTGTTTTTT. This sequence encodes CASSIGGTANTGELFF.

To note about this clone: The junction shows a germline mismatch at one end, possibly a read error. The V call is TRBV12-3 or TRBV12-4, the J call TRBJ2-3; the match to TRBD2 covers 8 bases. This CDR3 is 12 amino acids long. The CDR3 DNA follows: TGTGCCAGCAGCCCTTCCGGGACTAGTATTAATTTT. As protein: CASSPSGTSINF.

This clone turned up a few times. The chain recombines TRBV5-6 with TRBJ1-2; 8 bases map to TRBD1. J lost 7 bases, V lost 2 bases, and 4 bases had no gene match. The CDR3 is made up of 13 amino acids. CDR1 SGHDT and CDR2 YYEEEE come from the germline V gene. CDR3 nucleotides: TGTGCCAGCAGCTTCATGGACAGGGCTGGCTACACCTTC. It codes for CASSFMDRAGYTF.

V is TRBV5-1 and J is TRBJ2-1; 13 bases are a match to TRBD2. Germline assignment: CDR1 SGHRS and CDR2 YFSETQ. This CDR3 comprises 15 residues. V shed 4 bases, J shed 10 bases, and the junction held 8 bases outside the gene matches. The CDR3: CASSPTPTSGGEQFF. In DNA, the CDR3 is TGCGCCAGCAGCCCCACCCCGACTAGCGGGGGGGAGCAGTTCTTC.

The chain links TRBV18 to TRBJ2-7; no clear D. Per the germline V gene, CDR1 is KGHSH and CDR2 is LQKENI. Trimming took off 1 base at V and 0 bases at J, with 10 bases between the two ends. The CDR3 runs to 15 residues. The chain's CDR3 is CASSPRMTGSYEQYF. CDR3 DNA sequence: TGTGCCAGCTCACCACGGATGACTGGCTCCTACGAGCAGTACTTC.

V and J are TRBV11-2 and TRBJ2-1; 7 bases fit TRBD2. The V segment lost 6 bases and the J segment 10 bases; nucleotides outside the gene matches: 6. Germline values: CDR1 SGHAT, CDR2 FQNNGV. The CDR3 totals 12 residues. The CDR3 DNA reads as TGTGCCAGCAGACAGCCCGGGGGGGAGCAGTTCTTC. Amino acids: CASRQPGGEQFF.

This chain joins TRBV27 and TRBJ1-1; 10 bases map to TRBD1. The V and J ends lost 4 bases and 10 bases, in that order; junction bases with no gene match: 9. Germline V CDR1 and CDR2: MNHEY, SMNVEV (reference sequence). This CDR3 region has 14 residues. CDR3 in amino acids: CASSSAGTGARAFF. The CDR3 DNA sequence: TGTGCCAGCAGTTCCGCCGGGACAGGGGCCCGAGCTTTCTTT.

CDR3 DNA: TGTGCCAGCGGGAGGGCCTACAATGAGCAGTTCTTC. Translation: CASGRAYNEQFF. The gene calls are TRBV19 and TRBJ2-1; 8 bases are a match to TRBD2. The CDR3 is 12 amino acids. Germline CDR1 LNHDA, CDR2 SQIVND (reference sequence). Trimming cost V 9 bases and J 2 bases; bases outside gene matches: 0.

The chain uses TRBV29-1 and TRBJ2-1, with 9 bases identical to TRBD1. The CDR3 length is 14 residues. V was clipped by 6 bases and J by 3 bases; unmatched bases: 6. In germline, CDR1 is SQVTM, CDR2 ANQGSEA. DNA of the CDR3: TGCAGCGTGACGGGACAGGGTGGCTACAATGAGCAGTTCTTC. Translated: CSVTGQGGYNEQFF.

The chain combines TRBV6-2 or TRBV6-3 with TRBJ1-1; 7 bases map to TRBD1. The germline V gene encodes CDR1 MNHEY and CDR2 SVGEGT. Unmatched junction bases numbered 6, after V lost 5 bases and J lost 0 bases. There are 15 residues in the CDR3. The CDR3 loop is CASSPGQTMNTEAFF. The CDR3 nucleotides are TGTGCCAGCAGTCCGGGACAGACGATGAACACTGAAGCTTTCTTT.

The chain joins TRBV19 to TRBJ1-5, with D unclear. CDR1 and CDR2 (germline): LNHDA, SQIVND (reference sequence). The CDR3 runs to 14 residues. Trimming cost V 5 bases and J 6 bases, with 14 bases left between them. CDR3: CASSEAVESQPQHF. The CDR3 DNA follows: TGTGCCAGTAGTGAGGCAGTTGAGAGTCAGCCCCAGCATTTT.

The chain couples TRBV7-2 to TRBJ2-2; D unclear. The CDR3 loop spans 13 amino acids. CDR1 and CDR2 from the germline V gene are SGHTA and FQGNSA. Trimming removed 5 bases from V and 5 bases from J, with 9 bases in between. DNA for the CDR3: TGTGCCAGCAGCCTTGCGAGGACCGGGGAGCTGTTTTTT. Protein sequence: CASSLARTGELFF.

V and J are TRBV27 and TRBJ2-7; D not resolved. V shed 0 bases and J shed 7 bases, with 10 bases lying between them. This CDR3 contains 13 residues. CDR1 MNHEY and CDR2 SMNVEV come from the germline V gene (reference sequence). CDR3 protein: CASSLSASREQYF. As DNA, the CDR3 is TGTGCCAGCAGTTTATCCGCCTCGAGGGAGCAGTACTTC.

CDR3 residues: CASSELSSYNSPLHF. The CDR3 DNA reads as TGTGCCAGCAGTGAACTGAGCTCCTATAATTCACCCCTCCACTTT. The rearrangement uses TRBV6-1 and TRBJ1-6; D gene uncertain. Between the trimmed V and J ends, which lost 2 bases and 0 bases, there was a span of 5 bases. Germline CDR1 MNHNS, CDR2 SASEGT. This CDR3 comprises 15 residues.

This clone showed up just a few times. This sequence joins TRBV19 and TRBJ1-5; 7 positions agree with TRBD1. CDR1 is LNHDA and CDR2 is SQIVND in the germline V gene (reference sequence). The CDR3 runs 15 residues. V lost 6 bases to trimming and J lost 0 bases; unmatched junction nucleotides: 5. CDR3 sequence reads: CASRTGTYSNQPQHF. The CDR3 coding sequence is TGTGCCAGTAGGACAGGGACGTATAGCAATCAGCCCCAGCATTTT.

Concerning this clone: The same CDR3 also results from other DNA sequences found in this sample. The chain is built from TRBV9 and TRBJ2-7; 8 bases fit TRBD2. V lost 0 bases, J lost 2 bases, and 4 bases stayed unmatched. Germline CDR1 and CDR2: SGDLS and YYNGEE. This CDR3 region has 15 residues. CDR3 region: CASSVGAGGPYEQYF. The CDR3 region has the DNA TGTGCCAGCAGCGTAGGGGCGGGAGGACCCTACGAGCAGTACTTC.

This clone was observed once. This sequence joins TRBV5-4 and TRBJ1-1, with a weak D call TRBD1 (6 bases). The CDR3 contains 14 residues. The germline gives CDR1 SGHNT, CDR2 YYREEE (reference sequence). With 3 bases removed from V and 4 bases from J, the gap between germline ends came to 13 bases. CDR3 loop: CASSSTRGSTEAFF. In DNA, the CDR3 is TGTGCCAGCAGCTCTACCAGGGGAAGCACTGAAGCTTTCTTT.

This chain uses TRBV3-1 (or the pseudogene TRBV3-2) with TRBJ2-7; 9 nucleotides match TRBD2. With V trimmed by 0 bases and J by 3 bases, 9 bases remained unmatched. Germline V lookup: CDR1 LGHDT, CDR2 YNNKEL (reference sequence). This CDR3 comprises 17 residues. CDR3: CASSQDNSGTSSYEQYF. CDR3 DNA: TGTGCCAGCAGCCAAGATAATTCGGGGACTAGCAGCTACGAGCAGTACTTC.

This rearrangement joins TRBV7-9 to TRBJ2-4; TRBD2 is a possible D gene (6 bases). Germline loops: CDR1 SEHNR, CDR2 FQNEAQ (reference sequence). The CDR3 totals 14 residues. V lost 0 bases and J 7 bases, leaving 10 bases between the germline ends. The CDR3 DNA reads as TGTGCCAGCAGCTTAGCGGGTACTAGCAACATTCAGTACTTC. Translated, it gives CASSLAGTSNIQYF.

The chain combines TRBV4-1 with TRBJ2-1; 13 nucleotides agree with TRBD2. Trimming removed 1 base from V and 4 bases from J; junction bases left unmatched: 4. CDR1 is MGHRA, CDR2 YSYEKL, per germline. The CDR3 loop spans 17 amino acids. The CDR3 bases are TGCGCCAGCAGCCAAGCCTCACTAGCGGGGGGGTACAATGAGCAGTTCTTC. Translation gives CASSQASLAGGYNEQFF.

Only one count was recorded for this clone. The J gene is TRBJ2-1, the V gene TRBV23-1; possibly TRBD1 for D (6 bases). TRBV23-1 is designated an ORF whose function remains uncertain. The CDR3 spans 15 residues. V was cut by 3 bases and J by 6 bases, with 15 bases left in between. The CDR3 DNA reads TGCGCCAGCAGTCAGTTGAACAGGGTACTCAATGAGCAGTTCTTC. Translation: CASSQLNRVLNEQFF.

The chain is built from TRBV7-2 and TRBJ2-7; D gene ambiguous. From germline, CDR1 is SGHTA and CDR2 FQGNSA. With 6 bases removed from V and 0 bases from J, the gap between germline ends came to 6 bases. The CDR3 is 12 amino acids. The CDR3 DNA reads TGTGCCAGCAGTGACAACTCCTACGAGCAGTACTTC. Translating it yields CASSDNSYEQYF.

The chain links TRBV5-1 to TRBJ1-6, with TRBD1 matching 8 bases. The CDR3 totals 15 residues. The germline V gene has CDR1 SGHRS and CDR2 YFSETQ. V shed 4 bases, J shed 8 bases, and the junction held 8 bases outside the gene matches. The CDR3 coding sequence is TGCGCCAGCAGCGCTAAACAGGGGGAATATTCACCCCTCCACTTT. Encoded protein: CASSAKQGEYSPLHF.